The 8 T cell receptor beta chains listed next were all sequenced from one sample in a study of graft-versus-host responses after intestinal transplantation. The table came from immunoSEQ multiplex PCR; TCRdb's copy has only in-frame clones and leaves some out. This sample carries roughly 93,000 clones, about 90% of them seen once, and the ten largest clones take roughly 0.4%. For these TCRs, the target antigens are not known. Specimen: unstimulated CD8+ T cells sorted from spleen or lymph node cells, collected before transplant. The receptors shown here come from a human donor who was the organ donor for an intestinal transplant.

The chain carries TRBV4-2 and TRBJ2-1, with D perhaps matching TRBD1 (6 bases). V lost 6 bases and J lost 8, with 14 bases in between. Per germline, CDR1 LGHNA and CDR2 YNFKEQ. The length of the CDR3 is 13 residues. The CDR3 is CASREAGDHEQFF. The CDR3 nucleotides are TGTGCCAGCAGAGAAGCAGGGGATCATGAGCAGTTCTTC.

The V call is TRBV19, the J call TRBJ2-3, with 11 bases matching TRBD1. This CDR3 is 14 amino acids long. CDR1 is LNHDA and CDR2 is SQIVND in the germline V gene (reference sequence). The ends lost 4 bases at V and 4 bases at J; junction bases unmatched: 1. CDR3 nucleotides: TGTGCCAGTAGTACGGGACAGGGGGCAGATACGCAGTATTTT. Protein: CASSTGQGADTQYF.

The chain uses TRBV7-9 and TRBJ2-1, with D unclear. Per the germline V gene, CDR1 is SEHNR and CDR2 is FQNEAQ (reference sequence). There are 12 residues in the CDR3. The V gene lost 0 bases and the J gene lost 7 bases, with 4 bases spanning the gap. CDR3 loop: CASSLAANEQFF. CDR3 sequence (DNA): TGTGCCAGCAGCTTAGCAGCGAATGAGCAGTTCTTC.

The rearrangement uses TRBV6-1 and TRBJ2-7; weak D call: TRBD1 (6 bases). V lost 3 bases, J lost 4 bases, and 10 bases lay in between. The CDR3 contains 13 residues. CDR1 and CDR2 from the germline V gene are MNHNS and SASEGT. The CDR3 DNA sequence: TGTGCCAGCAGTGAGGGACACCCATACGAGCAGTACTTC. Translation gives CASSEGHPYEQYF.

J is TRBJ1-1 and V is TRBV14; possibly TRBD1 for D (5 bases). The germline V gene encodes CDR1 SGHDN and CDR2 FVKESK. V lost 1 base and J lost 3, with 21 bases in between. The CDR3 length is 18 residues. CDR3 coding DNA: TGTGCCAGCAGCCAAGGTGCTTGTCAGGGCGAGGCAGACACTGAAGCTTTCTTT. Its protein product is CASSQGACQGEADTEAFF.

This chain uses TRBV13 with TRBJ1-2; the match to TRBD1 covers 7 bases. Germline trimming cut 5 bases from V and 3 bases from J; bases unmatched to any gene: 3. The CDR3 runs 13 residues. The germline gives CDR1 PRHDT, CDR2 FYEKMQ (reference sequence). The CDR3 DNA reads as TGTGCCAGCAGCCGACAGGGCCACTATGGCTACACCTTC. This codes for CASSRQGHYGYTF.

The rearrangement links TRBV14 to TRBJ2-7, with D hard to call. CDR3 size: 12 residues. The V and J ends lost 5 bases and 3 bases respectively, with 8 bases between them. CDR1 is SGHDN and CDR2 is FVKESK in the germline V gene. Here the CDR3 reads CASSSPGYEQYF. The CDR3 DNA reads TGTGCCAGCAGCTCCCCGGGCTACGAGCAGTACTTC.

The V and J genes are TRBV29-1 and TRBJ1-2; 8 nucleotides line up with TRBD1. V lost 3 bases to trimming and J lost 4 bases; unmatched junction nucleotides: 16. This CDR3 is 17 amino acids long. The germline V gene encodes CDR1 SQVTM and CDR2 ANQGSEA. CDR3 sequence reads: CSVDYRLNPGTGYGYTF. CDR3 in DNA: TGCAGCGTTGATTATAGGCTAAATCCCGGGACAGGCTATGGCTACACCTTC.